The clone carrying this T cell receptor (beta chain) was recorded once. What it binds is not known. The CDR3 is made up of 14 amino acids. Deletions cut 4 bases from V and 4 bases from J, with 11 bases between. The germline gives CDR1 SGHRS, CDR2 YFSETQ. Using immunoSEQ multiplex PCR, the repertoire was profiled, and TCRdb retains in-frame clones only, with some absent. The sample includes some 340,000 clones, 85% of them seen just once. Indicated treatment: about 20 received Ad26.COV2.S at low or high dose, single or two shots; 5 received placebo; per-sample allocation not given. All samples were drawn on day 63, counting from the first vaccine or placebo injection. An 18-55-year-old adult in Boston served as donor. This sample was included in a study of Ad26.COV2.S vaccination and SARS-CoV-2 variants. Overall study: In the COV1001 trial, the donor was in the Ad26.COV2.S arm. Ad26.COV2.S shots went into the muscle once or twice, 56 days apart. Study-level findings and limits: Reported findings describe substantial breadth in spike-specific CD8+ and CD4+ T cell responses following vaccination.

This TCR came from a person aged 18 to 65 who received the Ad26.COV2.S COVID-19 vaccine or a placebo. This material consisted of peripheral blood, taken in a trial of Ad26.COV2.S vaccine versus placebo. The chain employs TRBV5-1 and TRBJ2-2; a possible D gene is TRBD1 (6 bases). This CDR3 is CASSPQGLTGELFF. The CDR3 bases are TGCGCCAGCAGCCCACAGGGTCTCACCGGGGAGCTGTTTTTT.